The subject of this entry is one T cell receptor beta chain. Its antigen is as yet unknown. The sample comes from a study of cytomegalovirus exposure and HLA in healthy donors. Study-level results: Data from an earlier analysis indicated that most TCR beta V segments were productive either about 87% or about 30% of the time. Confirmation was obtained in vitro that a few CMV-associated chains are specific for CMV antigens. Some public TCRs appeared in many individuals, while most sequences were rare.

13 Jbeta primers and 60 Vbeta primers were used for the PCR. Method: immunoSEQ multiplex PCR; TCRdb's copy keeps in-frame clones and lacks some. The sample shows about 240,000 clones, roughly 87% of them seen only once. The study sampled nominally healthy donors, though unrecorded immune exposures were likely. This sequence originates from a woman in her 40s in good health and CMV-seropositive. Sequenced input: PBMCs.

CDR3 protein: CASSGPGGTGNTIYF. Written as DNA, the CDR3 is TGCGCCAGCAGTGGTCCGGGAGGAACTGGAAACACCATATATTTT. V is TRBV5-1 and J is TRBJ1-3, with unresolved D. This CDR3 comprises 15 residues. The germline CDR1 and CDR2 sequences are SGHRS and YFSETQ. Trimming removed 5 bases at V and 2 bases at J, with 14 bases between.